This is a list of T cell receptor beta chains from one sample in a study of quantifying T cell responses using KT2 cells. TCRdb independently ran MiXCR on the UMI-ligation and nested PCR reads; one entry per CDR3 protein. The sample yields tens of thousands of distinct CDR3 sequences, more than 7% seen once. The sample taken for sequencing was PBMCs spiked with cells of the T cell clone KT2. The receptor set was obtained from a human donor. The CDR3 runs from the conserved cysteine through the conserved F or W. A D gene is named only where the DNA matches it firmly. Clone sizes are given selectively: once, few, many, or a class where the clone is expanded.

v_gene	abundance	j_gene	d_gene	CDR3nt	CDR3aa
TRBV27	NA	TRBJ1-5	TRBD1	TGTGCCAGCAGACATCAACAGGGGCCGAATCAGCCCCAGCATTTT	CASRHQQGPNQPQHF
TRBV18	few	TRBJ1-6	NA	TGTGCCAGCTCACCAGACGGACAGATAAATTCACCCCTCCACTTT	CASSPDGQINSPLHF
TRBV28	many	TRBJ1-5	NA	TGTGCCAGCAATCCTGAGGGGTCGGGATTCAATCAGCCCCAGCATTTT	CASNPEGSGFNQPQHF
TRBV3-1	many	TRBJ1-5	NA	TGTGCCAGCAGCCAAGGTGGGGGTACGGGTCAGCCCCAGCATTTT	CASSQGGGTGQPQHF
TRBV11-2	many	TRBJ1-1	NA	TGTGCCAGCACTTATAGGGTGAACACTGAAGCTTTCTTT	CASTYRVNTEAFF
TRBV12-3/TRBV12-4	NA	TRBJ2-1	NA	TGTGCCAGCCGCTACCGGGACGGGGATTACAATGAGCAGTTCTTC	CASRYRDGDYNEQFF
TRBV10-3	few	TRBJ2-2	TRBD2	TGTGCCATCAGTGGGACTAGCGGGGGTCCCGGGGAGCTGTTTTTT	CAISGTSGGPGELFF
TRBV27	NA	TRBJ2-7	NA	TGTGCCAGCAGTTTTACAGCGAGCTCCTACGAGCAGTACTTC	CASSFTASSYEQYF
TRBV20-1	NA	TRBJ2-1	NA	TGCAGTGCTTGGCCTGGGGCGGGCAATGAGCAGTTCTTC	CSAWPGAGNEQFF
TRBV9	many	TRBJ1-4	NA	TGTGCCAGCAGCGTCAGCGGGGATGAAAAACTGTTTTTT	CASSVSGDEKLFF
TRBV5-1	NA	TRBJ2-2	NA	TGCGCCAGCAGCTTGGACAGTTTGAACACCGGGGAGCTGTTTTTT	CASSLDSLNTGELFF
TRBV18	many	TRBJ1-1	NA	TGTGCCAGCTCACCAAATTCGGGCGGGAGGAACACTGAAGCTTTCTTT	CASSPNSGGRNTEAFF
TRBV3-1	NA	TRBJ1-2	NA	TGTGCCAGCAGCCAAGAGGGAGGGCAGGGGACCAACTATGGCTACACCTTC	CASSQEGGQGTNYGYTF
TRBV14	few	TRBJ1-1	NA	TGTGCCAGCAGCCAAGTCGGTTCCGGAGTGGGGGACACTGAAGCTTTCTTT	CASSQVGSGVGDTEAFF
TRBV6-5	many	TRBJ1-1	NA	TGTGCCAGCAGTTACTGGGGGAACACTGAAGCTTTCTTT	CASSYWGNTEAFF
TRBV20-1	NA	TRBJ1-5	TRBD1	TGCAGTGCTAACAGGGGAAGCAGCAATCAGCCCCAGCATTTT	CSANRGSSNQPQHF
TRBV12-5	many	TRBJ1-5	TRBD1	TGTGCTAGTGGTTTGGTACCGCTGGGACAGATGACGTATAGCAATCAGCCCCAGCATTTT	CASGLVPLGQMTYSNQPQHF
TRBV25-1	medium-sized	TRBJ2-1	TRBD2	TGTGCCAGCAGTGATGTGGCGGGGGGGTACAATGAGCAGTTCTTC	CASSDVAGGYNEQFF
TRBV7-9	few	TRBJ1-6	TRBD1	TGTGCCAGCAGCTTAGTGGGGACAGGGACCTCACCCCTCCACTTT	CASSLVGTGTSPLHF
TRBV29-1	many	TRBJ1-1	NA	TGCAGCGTCGAGATTGGGTGGGTTGAAGCTTTCTTT	CSVEIGWVEAFF
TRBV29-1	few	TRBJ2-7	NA	TGCAGCCGCTGGAACTGGGGGCGGAGCTCCTACGAGCAGTACTTC	CSRWNWGRSSYEQYF
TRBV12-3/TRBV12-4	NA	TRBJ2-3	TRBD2	TGTGCCAGCAGTTTATGGGGTAGCGGGGGTCCACCGGTGGGGAATACGCAGTATTTT	CASSLWGSGGPPVGNTQYF
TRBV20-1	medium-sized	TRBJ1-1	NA	TGCAGTGCTAGAGTCAGTACGAACACTGAAGCTTTCTTT	CSARVSTNTEAFF
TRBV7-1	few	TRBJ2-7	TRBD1	TGTGCCAGCAGTTCACCCTCCGGGACAGCCTACGAGCAGTACTTC	CASSSPSGTAYEQYF
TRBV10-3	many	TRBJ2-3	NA	TGTGCCATCACCACAACACTCGCCCGCCCAGATACGCAGTATTTT	CAITTTLARPDTQYF
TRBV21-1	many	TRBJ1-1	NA	TGTGCCAGCAGCAACTACTTTCCGGGACAGGGGAACACTGAAGCTTTCTTT	CASSNYFPGQGNTEAFF
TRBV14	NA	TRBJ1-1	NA	TGTGCCAGCAGCCAAGTCCATGGGGCGCCGGTCACTGAAGCTTTCTTT	CASSQVHGAPVTEAFF
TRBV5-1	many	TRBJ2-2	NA	TGCGCCAGCAGCTTGGTCCCCCAAGCGAACACCGGGGAGCTGTTTTTT	CASSLVPQANTGELFF
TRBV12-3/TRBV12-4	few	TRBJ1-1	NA	TGTGCCAGCTTGGGTCGGTCGGGGTATAGCGCTTTCTTT	CASLGRSGYSAFF
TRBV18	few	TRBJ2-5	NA	TGTGCCAGCTCGCGGGACGGCAACAGGAGGCAAGAGACCCAGTACTTC	CASSRDGNRRQETQYF
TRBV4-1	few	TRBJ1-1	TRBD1	TGCGCCAGCAGCCAACCGACAGGGGGCAAGACTGAAGCTTTCTTT	CASSQPTGGKTEAFF
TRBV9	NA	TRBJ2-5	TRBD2	TGTGCCAGCAGCGCTCGACTAGCGGGGGGCCCTTTCCAAGAGACCCAGTACTTC	CASSARLAGGPFQETQYF
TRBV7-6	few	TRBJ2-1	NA	TGTGCCAGCAGCCCACGGCAGGGTGAGCAGTTCTTC	CASSPRQGEQFF
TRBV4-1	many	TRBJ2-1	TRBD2	TGCGCCAGCAGCCGGACCGACGGGGAGGGGAATGAGCAGTTCTTC	CASSRTDGEGNEQFF
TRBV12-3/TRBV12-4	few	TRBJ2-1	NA	TGTGCCAGCAGTCGCGTATTACGGGGTGATGTCATCGATGAGCAGTTCTTC	CASSRVLRGDVIDEQFF
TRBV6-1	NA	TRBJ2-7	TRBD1	TGTGCCAGCAGAGACTTTGGACAGGGAAACTCCTACGAGCAGTACTTC	CASRDFGQGNSYEQYF
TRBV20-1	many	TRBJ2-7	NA	TGCAGTGCTAGAGGGAACACGAACTACGAGCAGTACTTC	CSARGNTNYEQYF
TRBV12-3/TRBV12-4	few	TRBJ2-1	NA	TGTGCCGGTTCTAAGGCCTCCTACAATGAGCAGTTCTTC	CAGSKASYNEQFF
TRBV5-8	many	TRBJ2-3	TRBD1	TGTGCCAGCAGCTCGTGGGGGACAGCGACAACAGATACGCAGTATTTT	CASSSWGTATTDTQYF
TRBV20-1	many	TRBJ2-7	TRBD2	TGCAGTGCTAGAGATATACTAGCGGGAGAATCCCACGAGCAGTACTTC	CSARDILAGESHEQYF
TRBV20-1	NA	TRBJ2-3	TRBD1	TGCAGGGGACAGGGAGCCGCAGATACGCAGTATTTT	CRGQGAADTQYF